A single T cell receptor (beta chain) is shown here with its context. This clonotype appeared many times. Its antigen is currently not known. Base qualities are not provided; no much larger clone lies one nucleotide away. Relative to germline, V is missing 3 bases and J is missing 0 bases, with 7 bases of the junction outside any gene match. The CDR3 sequence holds 19 residues, the cysteine and phenylalanine included. Only the CDR3 portion is preserved as DNA: 57 bases, with reading frame beginning at the first base. The germline V gene specifies MDHEN as CDR1 and SYDVKM as CDR2. Reads for this sample came from an Illumina HiSeq 1500. TCRdb reran the public reads through fastp at Q25 and MiXCR, keeping productive beta chains. Rows merge per CDR3 protein into single entries with the most common DNA and genes. The sample table lists about 210,000 distinct CDR3 sequences, around 6.2% of them with a count of one. The ten largest clones take up under 7.5% of the sample.

This sample was included in a study of T cell repertoires in cytomegalovirus infection (dated by TCRdb to about 2019). As for the study more broadly: Because public TCR beta signatures pointed to carriage of CMV infection together with the matching HLA type, the HLA type of each donor mattered for the analysis. General study outcomes and caveats: The ex vivo response was dominated by HLA-C-restricted CMV-specific TCR beta clonotypes, and the single most frequent clonotype in two of eight donors was supplied by these HLA-C-restricted clonotypes. In both this cohort and an independent cohort of 352 donors, the cumulative frequency of public TCR beta family members distinguished carriers of CMV infection plus the relevant HLA type.

This receptor was taken from a human donor in good health (CMV status not recorded). Some clones in this sample may be carry-over from other donors' samples. The sample comprised PBMCs. The rearrangement combines TRBV28 with TRBJ1-6, with 11 central nucleotides matching TRBD1. At the DNA level, the sequence is TGTGCCAGCAGTTTCTGGACAGGGGGCGGAAGCTCCTATAATTCACCCCTCCACTTT. Its coded protein is CASSFWTGGGSSYNSPLHF.